This T cell receptor beta chain was sequenced for a study of long-term antiretroviral therapy in people with HIV. Assay version v3.0 of immunoSEQ was used, and it was run at survey level. What sequencing targeted per sample was about 35,000-55,000 T-cell genomes. Repertoires were generated with immunoSEQ multiplex PCR, while TCRdb's copy carries only in-frame clones and drops some. The sample lists some 45,000 clones, around nine tenths occurring once. CDR3 size: 14 residues. The germline V gene encodes CDR1 LGHNA and CDR2 YNFKEQ. The trim removed 7 bases at V and 2 bases at J, leaving 5 bases unmatched. In the case of this clone: Its antigen is unidentified.

General study points: Upon ART, diversity increased but remained lower than transplant donor controls.

This chain joins TRBV4-2 and TRBJ2-5; 9 nucleotides align to TRBD2. This clonotype was obtained from a woman between 45 and 65 years old with HIV. Source: unsorted PBMCs, taken 0.1 years before starting antiretroviral therapy. In DNA, the CDR3 is TGTGCCAGCAAGGCTAGCGGGGATCAAGAGACCCAGTACTTC. Translation gives CASKASGDQETQYF.